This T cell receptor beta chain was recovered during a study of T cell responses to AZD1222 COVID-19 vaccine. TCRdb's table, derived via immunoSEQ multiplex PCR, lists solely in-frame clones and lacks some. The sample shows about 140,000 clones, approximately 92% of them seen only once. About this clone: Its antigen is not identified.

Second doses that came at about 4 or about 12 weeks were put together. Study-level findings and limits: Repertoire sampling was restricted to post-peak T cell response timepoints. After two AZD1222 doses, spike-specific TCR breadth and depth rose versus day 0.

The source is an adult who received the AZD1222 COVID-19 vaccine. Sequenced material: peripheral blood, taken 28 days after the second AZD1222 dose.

The CDR3 protein is CASSTGGQGNNEKLFF. As DNA, the CDR3 is TGCGCCAGCAGCACCGGAGGACAGGGCAATAATGAAAAACTGTTTTTT. The V gene is TRBV5-1, the J gene TRBJ1-4; 8 nucleotides agree with TRBD1. The length of the CDR3 is 16 residues. Germline V lookup: CDR1 SGHRS, CDR2 YFSETQ. Germline trimming cut 4 bases from V and 4 bases from J; bases unmatched to any gene: 9. Looking up the rest from reference TRBV5-1 and TRBJ1-4 gives the full variable domain: KAGVTQTPRYLIKTRGQQVTLSCSPISGHRSVSWYQQTPGQGLQFLFEYFSETQRNKGNFPGRFSGRQFSNSRSEMNVSTLELGDSALYLCASSTGGQGNNEKLFFGSGTQLSVL.